These T cell receptor beta chains were read from a single sample in a study of OX40 agonist ivuxolimab in advanced cancers. Data came from immunoSEQ multiplex PCR; TCRdb stores just in-frame clones and leaves some out. The table has roughly 60,000 clones, less than 95% seen once. The material was CD4+ or CD8+ T cells sorted from blood, obtained in a trial of the OX40 agonist ivuxolimab. The source of these receptors is an adult with an advanced solid tumor such as melanoma, head and neck, liver or kidney cancer. Each CDR3 is given with its conserved first and last residue. The order of the fields is CDR3 protein, CDR3 DNA, D gene, clone size, V gene, J gene. D genes are given only for firm matches. A row's size may be missing; if present it is once, few, many or a size class.

CDR3: CASTGLEDITTNEKLFF
DNA: TGTGCCAGCACCGGACTAGAGGACATCACAACTAATGAAAAACTGTTTTTT
D: -
size: -
V: TRBV28
J: TRBJ1-4

CDR3: CASRLLAGNTGELFF
DNA: TGCGCCAGCAGACTCCTAGCGGGGAACACCGGGGAGCTGTTTTTT
D: TRBD2
size: -
V: TRBV5-1
J: TRBJ2-2

CDR3: CASSRRQGSGELFF
DNA: TGCGCCAGCAGCAGAAGACAGGGATCCGGGGAGCTGTTTTTT
D: TRBD1
size: -
V: TRBV5-1
J: TRBJ2-2

CDR3: CASSLGSTDTQYF
DNA: TGTGCCAGCAGCTTGGGTAGCACTGATACGCAGTATTTT
D: -
size: -
V: TRBV5-6
J: TRBJ2-3

CDR3: CASSSGRAFF
DNA: TGTGCCAGCTCCTCCGGTCGGGCTTTCTTT
D: -
size: -
V: TRBV27
J: TRBJ1-1

CDR3: CASSPASGGWNTEAFF
DNA: TGCGCCAGCAGCCCGGCTTCGGGAGGTTGGAACACTGAAGCTTTCTTT
D: -
size: once
V: TRBV5-1
J: TRBJ1-1

CDR3: CASRQQGTKSEQFF
DNA: TGTGCCAGCAGACAACAGGGAACGAAAAGTGAGCAGTTCTTC
D: -
size: -
V: TRBV14
J: TRBJ2-1

CDR3: CASSLVSGSLVEQFF
DNA: TGCGCCAGCAGCTTGGTTAGCGGGAGTTTGGTTGAGCAGTTCTTC
D: TRBD2
size: -
V: TRBV5-1
J: TRBJ2-1

CDR3: CASSPQGRDGYTF
DNA: TGTGCCAGCTCACCACAGGGGAGAGATGGCTACACCTTC
D: -
size: -
V: TRBV18
J: TRBJ1-2

CDR3: CASGPHPFTDTQYF
DNA: TGTGCCAGCGGACCCCACCCTTTTACCGATACGCAGTATTTT
D: -
size: -
V: TRBV27
J: TRBJ2-3

CDR3: CASSSGLAFGELFF
DNA: TGTGCCAGCAGCTCGGGACTAGCCTTCGGGGAGCTGTTTTTT
D: TRBD2
size: -
V: TRBV7-2
J: TRBJ2-2

CDR3: CASSSRDRVFGANVLTF
DNA: TGTGCCAGTAGTTCCCGGGACAGGGTGTTTGGGGCCAACGTCCTGACTTTC
D: TRBD1
size: -
V: TRBV19
J: TRBJ2-6

CDR3: CASSPSPGKETQYF
DNA: TGTGCCAGCAGTCCCTCTCCGGGAAAAGAGACCCAGTACTTC
D: -
size: -
V: TRBV27
J: TRBJ2-5

CDR3: CASSFKGQGTYEQYF
DNA: TGTGCCAGCAGTTTTAAAGGACAGGGGACTTACGAGCAGTACTTC
D: TRBD1
size: -
V: TRBV27
J: TRBJ2-7

CDR3: CASSSHRLAGGVDTQYF
DNA: TGTGCCAGCAGCTCTCACAGACTAGCGGGAGGGGTAGATACGCAGTATTTT
D: TRBD2
size: -
V: TRBV7-2
J: TRBJ2-3

CDR3: CASSPLTVGNEQFF
DNA: TGTGCCAGCTCACCACTTACGGTTGGCAATGAGCAGTTCTTC
D: -
size: -
V: TRBV18
J: TRBJ2-1

CDR3: CARLGGRAADTQYF
DNA: TGTGCCCGCCTAGGCGGGAGGGCCGCAGATACGCAGTATTTT
D: TRBD2
size: -
V: TRBV7-4
J: TRBJ2-3

CDR3: CASQGTVPNYGYTF
DNA: TGTGCCAGCCAAGGGACAGTTCCAAACTATGGCTACACCTTC
D: TRBD1
size: -
V: TRBV6-6
J: TRBJ1-2

CDR3: CASSLGGGGISYNEQFF
DNA: TGTGCCAGCAGCTTAGGAGGCGGGGGGATCTCCTACAATGAGCAGTTCTTC
D: TRBD2
size: -
V: TRBV7-9
J: TRBJ2-1

CDR3: CASSPGGPGNTIYF
DNA: TGTGCCAGCAGCCCAGGGGGGCCTGGAAACACCATATATTTT
D: TRBD1
size: -
V: TRBV9
J: TRBJ1-3

CDR3: CASSPGQGLYGYTF
DNA: TGTGCCAGCAGCCCCGGACAGGGACTCTATGGCTACACCTTC
D: TRBD1
size: -
V: TRBV9
J: TRBJ1-2

CDR3: CASSLEGDSTDTQYF
DNA: TGTGCCAGCAGCTTAGAAGGGGACAGCACAGATACGCAGTATTTT
D: -
size: -
V: TRBV7-9
J: TRBJ2-3

CDR3: CASSVTGNYNSPLHF
DNA: TGTGCCAGCAGTGTAACAGGGAACTATAATTCACCCCTCCACTTT
D: -
size: -
V: TRBV2
J: TRBJ1-6

CDR3: CASSYRPSYGYTF
DNA: TGTGCCAGCAGTTATCGGCCCAGCTATGGCTACACCTTC
D: -
size: -
V: TRBV6-5
J: TRBJ1-2

CDR3: CASSLDRGYGNTIYF
DNA: TGTGCCAGCAGCTTAGATAGAGGGTACGGAAACACCATATATTTT
D: -
size: -
V: TRBV7-9
J: TRBJ1-3

CDR3: CASTIRGANTYEQYF
DNA: TGTGCCAGTACCATCCGTGGAGCGAATACCTACGAGCAGTACTTC
D: -
size: -
V: TRBV19
J: TRBJ2-7

CDR3: CASSPYGTSYNEQFF
DNA: TGTGCCAGCTCACCCTACGGGACATCTTACAATGAGCAGTTCTTC
D: -
size: -
V: TRBV18
J: TRBJ2-1

CDR3: CASSFPPRLAGNSNEQFF
DNA: TGTGCCAGCAGCTTTCCCCCGAGACTAGCGGGAAATTCAAATGAGCAGTTCTTC
D: TRBD2
size: -
V: TRBV7-9
J: TRBJ2-1

CDR3: CASSIGGIRANVLTF
DNA: TGTGCCAGTAGTATAGGAGGGATCAGGGCCAACGTCCTGACTTTC
D: -
size: -
V: TRBV19
J: TRBJ2-6

CDR3: CASRIRGSDSYEQYF
DNA: TGCGCCAGCCGGATAAGGGGGAGCGACTCCTACGAGCAGTACTTC
D: -
size: -
V: TRBV10-2
J: TRBJ2-7

CDR3: CASSLRGTDYEQYF
DNA: TGTGCCAGCAGCTTACGAGGGACAGACTACGAGCAGTACTTC
D: TRBD1
size: -
V: TRBV11-3
J: TRBJ2-7

CDR3: CATSRSGTGGEQPQHF
DNA: TGTGCCACCAGCAGATCCGGGACAGGGGGCGAGCAGCCCCAGCATTTT
D: TRBD1
size: -
V: TRBV15
J: TRBJ1-5

CDR3: CATSRTGAVNEKLFF
DNA: TGTGCCACCAGCCGGACCGGGGCCGTTAATGAAAAACTGTTTTTT
D: -
size: few
V: TRBV28
J: TRBJ1-4

CDR3: CASSQGGSATNEKLFF
DNA: TGCGCCAGCAGCCAAGGCGGGAGCGCAACTAATGAAAAACTGTTTTTT
D: -
size: -
V: TRBV4-1
J: TRBJ1-4

CDR3: CASSPALGRETQYF
DNA: TGCGCCAGCAGCCCCGCCTTGGGTCGAGAGACCCAGTACTTC
D: -
size: once
V: TRBV5-1
J: TRBJ2-5

CDR3: CASSLRLAGGERAKNIQYF
DNA: TGTGCCAGCAGCTTACGGCTAGCGGGGGGGGAACGGGCCAAAAACATTCAGTACTTC
D: TRBD2
size: -
V: TRBV7-2
J: TRBJ2-4

CDR3: CASSKDGSSGNTIYF
DNA: TGTGCCAGCAGCAAGGACGGGAGCTCTGGAAACACCATATATTTT
D: -
size: -
V: TRBV7-3
J: TRBJ1-3

CDR3: CASGLGNTIYF
DNA: TGTGCCAGCGGTCTAGGGAACACCATATATTTT
D: -
size: -
V: TRBV6-5
J: TRBJ1-3

CDR3: CASSSQETQYF
DNA: TGTGCCAGCAGCTCACAAGAGACCCAGTACTTC
D: -
size: -
V: TRBV11-2
J: TRBJ2-5

CDR3: CAISEPGHGGSEAFF
DNA: TGTGCCATCAGTGAGCCGGGACACGGGGGTTCTGAAGCTTTCTTT
D: -
size: -
V: TRBV10-3
J: TRBJ1-1

CDR3: CASRGQGNSYEQYF
DNA: TGTGCCAGTAGAGGACAGGGGAACTCCTACGAGCAGTACTTC
D: TRBD1
size: -
V: TRBV19
J: TRBJ2-7

CDR3: CASSFGNNEQFF
DNA: TGTGCCAGCAGCTTTGGGAACAATGAGCAGTTCTTC
D: -
size: -
V: TRBV7-3
J: TRBJ2-1

CDR3: CASMGPTRETQYF
DNA: TGTGCCAGCATGGGACCAACCCGGGAGACCCAGTACTTC
D: -
size: -
V: TRBV28
J: TRBJ2-5

CDR3: CASINGGAVYEKLFF
DNA: TGTGCCAGCATTAATGGGGGGGCGGTGTATGAAAAACTGTTTTTT
D: -
size: -
V: TRBV28
J: TRBJ1-4

CDR3: CASNQQGTGITGELFF
DNA: TGTGCCAGCAACCAACAGGGGACAGGGATCACCGGGGAGCTGTTTTTT
D: TRBD1
size: -
V: TRBV7-3
J: TRBJ2-2